These 3 T cell receptor beta chains share one sample of origin, sequenced in a study of CD8 T cells in Susac syndrome. Random hexamers were used to reverse transcribe roughly 0.45 to 1 ug of RNA. TCRdb processed the immunoSEQ multiplex PCR reads anew with MiXCR; each CDR3 protein has one entry. The repertoire has about 76,000 distinct CDR3 sequences, roughly 90% of them found once; the top ten carry about 0.47%. Input material: CD8+ T cells from PBMCs. These receptors all stem from a human donor with multiple sclerosis.

This chain links TRBV20-1 with TRBJ1-2, with a possible D match to TRBD1 (5 bases). V was clipped by 4 bases and J by 0 bases, with 15 bases between them. The CDR3 covers 15 residues. The germline V gene has CDR1 DFQATT and CDR2 SNEGSKA (reference sequence). The DNA of the CDR3 is TGCAGTGCTATTTGGCGTGTCAGGGCTAACTATGGCTACACCTTC. This translates into CSAIWRVRANYGYTF.

The rearrangement uses TRBV24-1 and TRBJ2-7; TRBD2 is a possible D gene (5 bases). In germline, CDR1 is KGHDR, CDR2 SFDVKD. This CDR3 spans 14 amino acids. The ends were cut back, 4 bases at V and 3 bases at J, with 12 bases in the middle. This CDR3 is CATSERRLRYEQYF. The CDR3 bases are TGTGCCACCAGTGAAAGGAGGTTGCGCTACGAGCAGTACTTC.

This sequence joins TRBV20-1 and TRBJ2-7, with 7 positions matching TRBD1. Germline loops: CDR1 DFQATT, CDR2 SNEGSKA (reference sequence). The J segment lost 1 base and the V segment lost 4 bases, leaving 7 bases of the junction unmatched. The CDR3 runs to 14 residues. For the CDR3, the DNA is TGCAGTGCTACCGGGACAGCGATATCCTACGAGCAGTACTTC. Translation gives CSATGTAISYEQYF.